This entry features one TCR beta chain sequence. Its antigen is still unknown. Clones were sequenced by immunoSEQ multiplex PCR, and TCRdb holds only the in-frame ones, with some missing. The data show 75,000 to 80,000 clones, roughly 84% seen once. The CDR3 runs 13 residues. The germline gives CDR1 LGHNA, CDR2 YSLEER. Trimming stripped 0 bases from V and 5 bases from J, with 6 bases between. This record belongs to a study of OX40 agonist ivuxolimab in advanced cancers. Looking at the study overall: While on treatment, patients had intravenous ivuxolimab at 0.01 to 10 mg/kg every 2 weeks. Participants, 80% to 90% male, averaged roughly 60 years of age, ranging from about 20 to 80. Whole-study findings and limits: Partial responders receiving 0.1-3.0 mg/kg showed among the lowest clonal expansion. Both CD4+ and CD8+ T cell populations in blood had undergone clonal expansion by week 6 at 0.1 to 3.0 mg/kg.

This TCR came from an adult with an advanced solid tumor such as melanoma, head and neck, liver or kidney cancer. The material sequenced was CD4+ or CD8+ T cells sorted from blood, taken in a trial of the OX40 agonist ivuxolimab. The chain couples TRBV4-3 to TRBJ2-3, with no clear D. CDR3 sequence: CASSQDVGDTQYF. In DNA form, the CDR3 reads TGCGCCAGCAGCCAAGATGTGGGAGATACGCAGTATTTT.